This entry is about one T cell receptor (beta chain). Its specificity is unknown. TCRdb's copy holds only in-frame clones and misses some; the assay was immunoSEQ multiplex PCR. This repertoire shows over 100,000 clones, approximately 90% found once; its top ten account for 8.4%. These data come from a study of T cell responses to AZD1222 COVID-19 vaccine. Across the study: Analyses pooled second doses at about 4 or about 12 weeks. General study points: Just 5 or 6 AZD1222 recipients tested seropositive at baseline. Every sample of the repertoires postdated the peak T cell response. Unmutated regions of variants are reportedly targeted by nearly half of spike-specific TCRs.

Losses at the gene ends were 10 bases for V and 4 bases for J; bases not matched to a gene: 7. The CDR3 consists of 14 residues. Germline assignment: CDR1 ENHRY and CDR2 SYGVKD. The chain links TRBV10-3 to TRBJ1-3, with 10 bases matching TRBD1. This clonotype originated in an adult in good health. Sequenced material: peripheral blood, taken on day 0 of AZD1222 vaccination. The CDR3 protein is CATLGQGLGNTIYF. The CDR3 DNA sequence: TGTGCCACGCTGGGACAGGGGCTGGGAAACACCATATATTTT.